A selection of T cell receptor beta chains follows, all from one sample in a study of vaccination and CD4 T cells after COVID-19. These TCRs' antigens remain unknown. MiXCR, run by TCRdb on the PCR reads, gives a single entry per CDR3 protein. The data show some 25,000 distinct CDR3 sequences, approximately 67% seen once. The sample in question was CD4+ T cells from blood, cultured in vitro, obtained after SARS-CoV-2 vaccination. Receptors originate from a human donor who received a COVID-19 vaccine. Each CDR3 is given without its conserved first and last residue. Size is stated for part of the rows, as once, few or many counts, or as a class when the clone is expanded.

j_call v_call clone_size cdr3_aa
TRBJ2-4 TRBV7-9 NA ASSLALGVAKNIQY
TRBJ1-5 TRBV19 once ASSPQEILNQPQH
TRBJ1-5 TRBV7-2 NA ASSQRPTGWSNQPQH
TRBJ2-1 TRBV20-1 NA SARGGTSGDNEQF
TRBJ1-5 TRBV7-9 NA ASSLGQGASNQPQH
TRBJ1-6 TRBV20-1 NA SARGLMDSPLH
TRBJ1-5 TRBV12-3/TRBV12-4 NA ASSPRGDSNQPQH
TRBJ1-5 TRBV10-1 NA ASSESPGGNQPQH
TRBJ1-2 TRBV12-3/TRBV12-4 NA ASTSGVNYGYT
TRBJ2-5 TRBV7-6 few ATQPLRAGGPETQY
TRBJ1-2 TRBV11-3 NA ASSPGTDYGYT
TRBJ2-1 TRBV20-1 NA SAIAGLAGFNEQF
TRBJ1-2 TRBV27 NA ASPRQGAGGGYT
TRBJ2-5 TRBV5-4 NA ASSKQETQY
TRBJ2-7 TRBV2 NA ASLRDRGYEQY
TRBJ1-1 TRBV6-1 NA ASSIGGLNTEAF
TRBJ1-5 TRBV20-1 NA SASQQGIGQPQH
TRBJ2-5 TRBV20-1 NA SAPGTSGGETQY
TRBJ1-2 TRBV5-3 NA ARSPGRDRGYGYT
TRBJ2-5 TRBV24-1 NA ATSDPGRETQY
TRBJ1-3 TRBV6-1 NA ASREQGARRGNTIY
TRBJ2-1 TRBV7-8 NA ASSHDSLF
TRBJ2-2 TRBV10-3 NA ASSYEGGEGTGELF
TRBJ2-5 TRBV18 once ASSPNLGGVETQY
TRBJ1-2 TRBV20-1 NA SAVQGRTYGYT
TRBJ2-3 TRBV12-3/TRBV12-4 NA ASSNLAGTGDTQY
TRBJ2-7 TRBV20-1 NA SAGLVEWQY
TRBJ1-5 TRBV6-1 NA ASSEPGQGCNQPQH
TRBJ1-4 TRBV15 NA ATSRDPVAHEKLF
TRBJ2-2 TRBV2 NA ASSGGSERTGELF
TRBJ1-2 TRBV6-1 NA ASTRAGLHYGYT
TRBJ1-2 TRBV5-1 NA ASSLLARQDYGYT
TRBJ2-5 TRBV19 NA ASSIRGGGGPY
TRBJ2-3 TRBV20-1 NA SARTAGILGDTQY
TRBJ1-2 TRBV7-9 few ASSLGGRGNYGYT
TRBJ2-6 TRBV19 large ASSMRTGANVLT
TRBJ2-3 TRBV20-1 few SARDTSGGAGDTQY
TRBJ1-3 TRBV5-4 NA ASSLDVGRANTIY
TRBJ2-5 TRBV2 few ASSVGSWRETQY
TRBJ1-5 TRBV24-1 once ATRGYRLNQPQH
TRBJ2-7 TRBV20-1 NA SAGTSYEQY
TRBJ2-2 TRBV2 NA ASSGREWPGELF
TRBJ1-2 TRBV7-6 NA ASSSSNLQEYGYT
TRBJ1-2 TRBV19 NA ASSTHREGRAYT
TRBJ2-7 TRBV6-1 NA ASSEIRTIYEQY
TRBJ2-3 TRBV20-1 NA SKLAQGTDTQY
TRBJ2-3 TRBV15 NA ATSRESGGGSDTQY